This T cell receptor beta chain was sequenced for a study of blood T cell repertoires in COVID-19 (dated by TCRdb to the early 2020s). As for the study more broadly: Collaborator samples came from the United States, Italy and Spain and covered acute and convalescent phases of COVID-19. The material from the prospective study consisted of cDNA or gDNA derived from T cells, B-cell-depleted T cells, or PBMCs. The dataset comprised deeply sampled blood TCRbeta repertoires from subjects exposed to, actively infected with, or recovered from COVID-19. The repertoires were released in a freely available public database meant as a resource for research on the immune response to SARS-CoV-2. The samples were drawn from the first 160 participants of the ongoing ImmuneRACE study and from 1,254 subjects provided by 6 global collaborators. Sample metadata almost always included a de-identified subject ID, COVID-19 status, age in years and sex. HLA class I and class II types, where available, came from metadata supplied by the sample provider rather than from assay-based typing.

The immunoSEQ Assay, a bias-controlled multiplex PCR, was used to amplify TCRbeta CDR3 regions from genomic DNA. As for how the authors treated the data: Nucleated cell counts per sample were estimated from amplification of reference gene primers within the assay. To quantify the absolute abundance of each unique TCRbeta CDR3 rearrangement, sequence reads were collapsed and filtered. For each sample, productive Simpson clonality was calculated as the square root of Simpson's diversity index across productive rearrangements. TCRdb carries this immuneACCESS record with in-frame sequences only. Its versions omit some clonotypes, under half of them owing to an unresolved V gene in the studies checked, with the rest unexplained. The V and J calls and clone size were taken over from that table, and D and trimming were inferred from the DNA. In this sample the table shows 350,000 to 450,000 clones, approximately 81% of which occur a single time. The leading ten clones occupy under 4% of the sample.

Collaborating institutions collected whole blood in K2EDTA tubes following their own protocols. For TCRbeta analysis, collaborators shipped samples as frozen whole blood, isolated PBMCs, or DNA extracted from either of those sample types. Comments on this clone: Its antigen remains undetermined. The input lacks base qualities; no much larger clone sits a single base away.

General findings and caveats noted by the study authors: How much clinical and demographic metadata was included differed by source and by participant, and the metadata was provided uncurated.

This sequence originates from a woman aged 18-29 years with acute or convalescent COVID-19. The source material was peripheral blood.

CDR3 region: CASSTRDRGERRGYTF. The nucleotide sequence is given as TGTGCCAGTAGTACCCGGGACAGGGGGGAGAGACGTGGCTACACCTTC. The rearrangement combines TRBV19 with TRBJ1-2; 11 bases in the middle match TRBD1. The germline V gene (reference sequence) gives CDR1 as LNHDA and CDR2 as SQIVND. After removal of 4 bases from V and 7 bases from J, the junction retains 11 bases not matched to a gene. The cysteine opens and the phenylalanine closes a CDR3 of 16 amino acids. Here the CDR3 DNA is all that survives: 48 bases in frame from base 1.